This T cell receptor beta chain is from a study of blood T cells in healthy people across ages. The study, taken as a whole, reports: Unsorted PBMCs prevented conclusive naive versus antigen-experienced comparison.

To note about this clonotype: Antigen specificity is unknown. A junction boundary mismatches the germline segment, possibly from a read error.

Primed by a sample-barcoded 5' primer and a J-beta primer mix, a second PCR proceeded for about 6 to 12 cycles. All samples gave at least 2.5 million CDR3-containing paired-end reads. TCRdb reprocessed the 5' RACE reads with MiXCR, giving one entry per CDR3 protein. The table shows 1.5 million to 2 million distinct CDR3 sequences, with roughly 28% occurring only once. The CDR3 contains 15 residues. CDR1 and CDR2 from the germline V gene are DFQATT and SNEGSKA (reference sequence). Healthy Caucasian individuals from Russia aged about 6 to 100 were enrolled as donors. Sequenced input: blood. V usage is TRBV20-1 and J usage is TRBJ2-1; D is perhaps TRBD1 (5 bases). The receptor comes from a woman between 25 and 40 years old in good health. CDR3 protein: CGARGRPKGRNEQFF. In DNA form, the CDR3 reads TGCGGTGCTAGGGGAAGGCCCAAAGGAAGAAATGAGCAGTTCTTC.